Below, 18 T cell receptor beta chains from the same sample are listed, as sequenced in a study of T-cell reconstitution after alpha-beta-depleted transplantation in children (dated by TCRdb to 2016 to 2018). Library preparation used PCR. The reads were generated on an Illumina HiSeq 2500. TCR library preparation used molecular barcoding, with unique molecular identifiers applied to normalize quantification of the TCRbeta repertoire. In TCRdb, the public reads were trimmed at Q25 with fastp and aligned with MiXCR, with productive beta chains retained. Each CDR3 protein appears once, grouped with its most common genes and DNA. The sample has around 600,000 distinct CDR3 sequences on record, about 21% of them singletons. Around an eighth of the sample is held by the ten biggest clonotypes. The treatment or condition label here, explained by the study, means: allogeneic hematopoietic cell transplantation with graft depleted of TCRalphabeta T cells and CD19 B cells.

This specimen consisted of PBMCs, mostly from graft donor cells, obtained 360 days after TCRalphabeta/CD19-depleted stem cell transplant. These receptors all come from a boy in the first two years of life who had a stem cell transplant for acute myeloid leukemia, so the T cells may come from the graft donor.

This clonotype was counted a few times. The CDR3 nucleotides are TGTGCCAGCAGTTACGCCTCAGCCGGGACAGGGTGGGCCACAGATACGCAGTATTTT. It specifies CASSYASAGTGWATDTQYF. This chain connects TRBV6-5 to TRBJ2-3; 9 nucleotides line up with TRBD1. The CDR3 contains 19 residues. Germline loops: CDR1 MNHEY, CDR2 SVGAGI. Trimming took 2 bases from V and 2 from J; bases not matched to a gene: 14.

Note on this clonotype: This may come from a read error, since a much larger clone is one base off. The rearrangement joins TRBV20-1 to TRBJ1-6; no clear D gene. Germline loops: CDR1 DFQATT, CDR2 SNEGSKA (reference sequence). CDR3 length equals 14 residues. CDR3 bases: TGCTGTGCTAGAGATGGAGGCGGGAATTCACCCCTCCACTTT. It is translated as CCARDGGGNSPLHF.

This clonotype was detected a few times. The V call is TRBV6-5, the J call TRBJ2-5; 11 nucleotides match TRBD2. V gave up 3 bases and J gave up 4 bases; unmatched junction bases: 16. The CDR3 contains 19 residues. Germline V lookup: CDR1 MNHEY, CDR2 SVGAGI. CDR3 residues: CASSYKSNRGTSGGETQYF. The CDR3 nucleotides read TGTGCCAGCAGTTATAAATCCAACAGGGGTACTAGCGGGGGAGAGACCCAGTACTTC.

Many counts were recorded for this clonotype. The chain joins TRBV29-1 to TRBJ2-2; D is unresolved. The CDR3 runs to 14 residues. CDR1 and CDR2 from the germline V gene are SQVTM and ANQGSEA. Trimming shortened V by 4 bases and J by 2 bases, and 11 bases separated the two germline ends. CDR3 protein: CSVVSPLNTGELFF. For the CDR3, the DNA is TGCAGCGTTGTCAGCCCGTTAAACACCGGGGAGCTGTTTTTT.

This clonotype has at least ten counts. This rearrangement joins TRBV29-1 to TRBJ2-3, with D perhaps assigned TRBD1 or TRBD2 (6 bases each). Germline CDR1 is SQVTM and CDR2 is ANQGSEA. V was clipped by 6 bases and J by 3 bases, with 13 bases between them. There are 13 residues in the CDR3. For the CDR3, the DNA is TGCAGCGTCCGGAGGGGGTTAACAGATACGCAGTATTTT. Its protein product is CSVRRGLTDTQYF.

The chain uses TRBV7-2 and TRBJ1-2; 10 bases align to TRBD1. The CDR3 length is 15 residues. With V trimmed by 3 bases and J by 7 bases, 8 bases remained unmatched. Germline CDR1 is SGHTA and CDR2 is FQGNSA. The CDR3 loop is CASSFPGQGRRGYTF. CDR3 nucleotides: TGTGCCAGCAGCTTCCCGGGACAGGGGCGGCGTGGCTACACCTTC.

In this sample, this clonotype turned up many times. V is TRBV12-3 or TRBV12-4 and J is TRBJ2-5; possibly TRBD1 for D (6 bases). The CDR3 runs 13 residues. Between the trimmed V and J ends, which lost 4 bases and 3 bases, there was a span of 9 bases. This CDR3 reads CASSSRGKETQYF. CDR3 sequence (DNA): TGTGCCAGCAGTTCAAGGGGGAAAGAGACCCAGTACTTC.

This chain uses TRBV18 with TRBJ2-7, with a weak D call TRBD1 (6 bases). The CDR3 spans 13 residues. V gave up 3 bases and J gave up 3 bases, with 9 bases separating them. Germline V gene lookup returns CDR1 KGHSH and CDR2 LQKENI. The CDR3 here is CASSPHRDYEQYF. In DNA, the CDR3 is TGTGCCAGCTCACCCCACAGGGACTACGAGCAGTACTTC.

This chain links TRBV10-2 with TRBJ2-6; D remains ambiguous. Germline-derived CDR1 and CDR2 are WSHSY and SAAADI. With 2 bases removed from V and 0 bases from J, the gap between germline ends came to 14 bases. This CDR3 has 18 residues. The CDR3 DNA sequence: TGCGCCAGCAGTGAGATGCGACTGCGCCTCTCTGGGGCCAACGTCCTGACTTTC. Translating it yields CASSEMRLRLSGANVLTF.

This chain uses TRBV20-1 with TRBJ2-2, with a tentative D call TRBD2 (7 bases). Germline CDR1 is DFQATT and CDR2 is SNEGSKA (reference sequence). This CDR3 region has 16 residues. Between the trimmed V and J ends, which lost 3 bases and 4 bases, there was a span of 18 bases. The CDR3 loop is CSASPAGGLPTGELFF. CDR3 nucleotides: TGCAGTGCTAGCCCCGCCGGGGGGCTGCCCACCGGGGAGCTGTTTTTT.

The chain links TRBV7-2 to TRBJ2-7; D gene uncertain. The CDR3 is made up of 14 amino acids. CDR1 is SGHTA, CDR2 FQGNSA, per germline. Trimming took 7 bases from V and 0 from J, leaving 13 bases between them. The CDR3: CASMGSYSSYEQYF. CDR3 in DNA: TGTGCCAGCATGGGATCCTACAGCTCCTACGAGCAGTACTTC.

This clonotype was seen more than once but under ten times. The V call is TRBV20-1, the J call TRBJ1-2; D is uncertain. Germline assignment: CDR1 DFQATT and CDR2 SNEGSKA (reference sequence). The CDR3 has 12 residues. V lost 5 bases, J lost 8 bases, and 15 bases lay in between. The CDR3 sequence: CSAGLKTRGYTF. The CDR3 nucleotides are TGCAGTGCTGGACTGAAAACCCGAGGCTACACCTTC.

Many counts were recorded for this clonotype. The chain has TRBV20-1 and TRBJ1-2; D may be TRBD1 (5 bases). V gave up 6 bases and J gave up 3 bases, with 14 bases separating them. The CDR3 loop spans 13 amino acids. Germline-derived CDR1 and CDR2 are DFQATT and SNEGSKA (reference sequence). This CDR3 is CSAPGNSHYGYTF. The CDR3 DNA reads as TGCAGTGCGCCAGGGAATTCTCACTATGGCTACACCTTC.

This chain joins TRBV11-2 and TRBJ2-2, with a weak D call TRBD2 (5 bases). The V end was cut by 3 bases, the J end by 5 bases, with 13 bases between. The germline CDR1 and CDR2 sequences are SGHAT and FQNNGV. The CDR3 length is 15 residues. CDR3 sequence: CASSFSWEWTGELFF. CDR3 DNA: TGTGCCAGCAGCTTCAGTTGGGAGTGGACCGGGGAGCTGTTTTTT.

This clonotype was observed a handful of times. The rearrangement uses TRBV6-5 and TRBJ2-7; 10 bases align to TRBD2. With V trimmed by 1 base and J by 5 bases, 14 bases remained unmatched. This CDR3 has 18 residues. Germline V lookup: CDR1 MNHEY, CDR2 SVGAGI. The CDR3 nucleotides read TGTGCCAGCAGTTACTTCCAACCCGCGGGACTAGCGACTGACGAGCAGTACTTC. This codes for CASSYFQPAGLATDEQYF.

This clonotype was seen a few times. The chain recombines TRBV5-1 with TRBJ2-1, with no clear D. Germline-derived CDR1 and CDR2 are SGHRS and YFSETQ. With 0 bases removed from V and 9 bases from J, the gap between germline ends came to 13 bases. The CDR3 loop spans 14 amino acids. The CDR3 DNA follows: TGCGCCAGCAGCTTGGGCCAGATGGGTCTTGAGCAGTTCTTC. Translated: CASSLGQMGLEQFF. The full variable domain, completed using reference TRBV5-1 and TRBJ2-1, is KAGVTQTPRYLIKTRGQQVTLSCSPISGHRSVSWYQQTPGQGLQFLFEYFSETQRNKGNFPGRFSGRQFSNSRSEMNVSTLELGDSALYLCASSLGQMGLEQFFGPGTRLTVL.

In this sample, this clonotype turned up many times. This chain uses TRBV10-3 with TRBJ1-2, with no clear D. The germline gives CDR1 ENHRY, CDR2 SYGVKD. The CDR3 is made up of 13 amino acids. V lost 3 bases and J 8 bases, leaving 13 bases between the germline ends. In DNA, the CDR3 is TGTGCCATCAGTGACCCCGGACCACGCGGCTACACCTTC. It codes for CAISDPGPRGYTF.

This chain connects TRBV4-3 to TRBJ2-3; either TRBD1 or TRBD2 may fit D (7 bases each). The CDR3 is 18 amino acids. Trimming took 0 bases from V and 2 from J, leaving 18 bases between them. Germline loops: CDR1 LGHNA, CDR2 YSLEER. DNA for the CDR3: TGCGCCAGCAGCCAAGAACAGGGGAGGGTCACACACACAGATACGCAGTATTTT. Amino acid sequence: CASSQEQGRVTHTDTQYF.